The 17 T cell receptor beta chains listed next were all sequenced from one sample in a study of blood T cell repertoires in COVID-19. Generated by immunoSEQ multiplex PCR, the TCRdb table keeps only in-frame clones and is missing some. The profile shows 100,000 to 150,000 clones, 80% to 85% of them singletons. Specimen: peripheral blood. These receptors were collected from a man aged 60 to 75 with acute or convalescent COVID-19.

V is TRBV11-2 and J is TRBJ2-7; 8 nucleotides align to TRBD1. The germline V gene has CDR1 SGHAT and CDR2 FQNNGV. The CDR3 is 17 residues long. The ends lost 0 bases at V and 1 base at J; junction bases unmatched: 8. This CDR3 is CASSLDLDRGSSYEQYF. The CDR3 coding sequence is TGTGCCAGCAGCTTAGATCTCGACAGGGGTAGTTCCTACGAGCAGTACTTC.

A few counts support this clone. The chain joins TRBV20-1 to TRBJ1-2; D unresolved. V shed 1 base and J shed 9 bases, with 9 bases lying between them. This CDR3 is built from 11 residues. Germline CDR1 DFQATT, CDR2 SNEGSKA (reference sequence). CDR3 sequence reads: CSARGGPSYTF. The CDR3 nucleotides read TGCAGTGCTAGAGGAGGCCCAAGCTACACCTTC.

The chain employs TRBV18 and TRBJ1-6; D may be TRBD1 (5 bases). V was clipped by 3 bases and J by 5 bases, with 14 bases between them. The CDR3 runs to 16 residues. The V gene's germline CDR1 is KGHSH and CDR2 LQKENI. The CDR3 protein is CASSPLRRGDNSPLHF. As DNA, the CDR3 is TGTGCCAGCTCACCCCTCCGGAGGGGCGATAATTCACCCCTCCACTTT.

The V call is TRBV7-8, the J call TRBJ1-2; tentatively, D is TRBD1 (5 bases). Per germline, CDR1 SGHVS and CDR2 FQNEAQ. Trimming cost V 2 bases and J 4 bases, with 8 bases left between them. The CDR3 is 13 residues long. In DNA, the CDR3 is TGTGCCAGCAGCTTATTAGGGGTCTATGGCTACACCTTC. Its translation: CASSLLGVYGYTF.

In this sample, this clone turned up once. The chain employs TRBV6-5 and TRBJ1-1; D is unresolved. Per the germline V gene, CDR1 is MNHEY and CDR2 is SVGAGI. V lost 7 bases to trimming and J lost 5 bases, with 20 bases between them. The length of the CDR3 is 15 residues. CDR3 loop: CASIKSATTGTEAFF. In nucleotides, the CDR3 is TGTGCCAGCATTAAGTCAGCCACCACGGGGACTGAAGCTTTCTTT.

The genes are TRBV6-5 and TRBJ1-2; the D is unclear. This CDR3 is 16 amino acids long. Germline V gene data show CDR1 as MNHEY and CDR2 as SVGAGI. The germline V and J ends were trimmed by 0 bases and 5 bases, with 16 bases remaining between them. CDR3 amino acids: CASSYSSRPKGYGYTF. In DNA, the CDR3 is TGTGCCAGCAGTTACTCGAGCAGGCCCAAAGGTTATGGCTACACCTTC.

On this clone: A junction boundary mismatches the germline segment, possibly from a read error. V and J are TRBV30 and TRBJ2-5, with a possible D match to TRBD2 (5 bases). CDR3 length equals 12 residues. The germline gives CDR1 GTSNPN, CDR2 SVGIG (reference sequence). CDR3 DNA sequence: TGTGCCTGGCAAGCGAGGGTTGGTGGGCCTGACTTC. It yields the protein CAWQARVGGPDF. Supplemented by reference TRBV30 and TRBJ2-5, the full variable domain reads SQTIHQWPATLVQPVGSPLSLECTVEGTSNPNLYWYRQAAGRGLQLLFYSVGIGQISSEVPQNLSASRPQDRQFILSSKKLLLSDSGFYLCAWQARVGGPDFGPGTRLLVL.

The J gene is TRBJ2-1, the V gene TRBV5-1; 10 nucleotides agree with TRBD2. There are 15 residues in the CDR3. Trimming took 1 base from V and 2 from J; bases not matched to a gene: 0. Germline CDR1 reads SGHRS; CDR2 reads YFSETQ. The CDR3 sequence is CASSLSGGAYNEQFF. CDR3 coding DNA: TGCGCCAGCAGCTTGAGCGGGGGGGCCTACAATGAGCAGTTCTTC.

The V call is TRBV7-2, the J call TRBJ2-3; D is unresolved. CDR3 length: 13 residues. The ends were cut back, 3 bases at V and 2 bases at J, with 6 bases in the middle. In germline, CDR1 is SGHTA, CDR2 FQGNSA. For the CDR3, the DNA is TGTGCCAGCAGCTTCTATTCCACAGATACGCAGTATTTT. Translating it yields CASSFYSTDTQYF.

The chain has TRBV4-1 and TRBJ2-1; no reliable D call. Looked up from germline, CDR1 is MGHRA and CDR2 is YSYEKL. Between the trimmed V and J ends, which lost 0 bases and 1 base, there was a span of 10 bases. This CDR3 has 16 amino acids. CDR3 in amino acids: CASSQDYGPSYNEQFF. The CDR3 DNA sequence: TGCGCCAGCAGCCAAGATTATGGGCCGTCCTACAATGAGCAGTTCTTC.

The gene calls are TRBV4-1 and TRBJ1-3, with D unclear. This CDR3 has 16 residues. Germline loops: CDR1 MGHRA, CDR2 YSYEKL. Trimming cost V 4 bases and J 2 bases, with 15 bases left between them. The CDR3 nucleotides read TGCGCCAGCAGCCCTCAGGCCGGAGGGCCTGGAAACACCATATATTTT. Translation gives CASSPQAGGPGNTIYF.

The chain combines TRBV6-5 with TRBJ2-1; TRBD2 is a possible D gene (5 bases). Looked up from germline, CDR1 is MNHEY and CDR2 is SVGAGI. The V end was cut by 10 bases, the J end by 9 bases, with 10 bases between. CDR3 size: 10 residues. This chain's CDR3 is CATQRGEQFF. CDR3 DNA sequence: TGTGCCACCCAACGGGGTGAGCAGTTCTTC.

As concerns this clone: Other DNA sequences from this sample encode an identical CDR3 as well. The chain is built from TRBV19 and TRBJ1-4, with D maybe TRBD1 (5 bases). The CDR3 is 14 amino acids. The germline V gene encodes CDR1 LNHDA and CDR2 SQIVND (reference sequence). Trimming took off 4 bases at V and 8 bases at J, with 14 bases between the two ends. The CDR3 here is CASSTQGLGEKLFF. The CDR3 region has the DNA TGTGCCAGTAGTACCCAGGGTTTGGGCGAAAAACTGTTTTTT.

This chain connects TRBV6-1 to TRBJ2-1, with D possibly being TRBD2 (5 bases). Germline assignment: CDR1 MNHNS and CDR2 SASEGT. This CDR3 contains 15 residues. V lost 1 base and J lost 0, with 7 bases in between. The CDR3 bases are TGTGCCAGCAGTGAAGTAGGGAGCTCCTACAATGAGCAGTTCTTC. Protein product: CASSEVGSSYNEQFF.

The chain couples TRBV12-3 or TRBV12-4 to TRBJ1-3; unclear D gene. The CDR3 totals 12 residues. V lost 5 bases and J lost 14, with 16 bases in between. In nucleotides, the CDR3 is TGTGCCAGCAGTCTCCCCCCGGGAACCTTATATTTT. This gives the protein CASSLPPGTLYF.

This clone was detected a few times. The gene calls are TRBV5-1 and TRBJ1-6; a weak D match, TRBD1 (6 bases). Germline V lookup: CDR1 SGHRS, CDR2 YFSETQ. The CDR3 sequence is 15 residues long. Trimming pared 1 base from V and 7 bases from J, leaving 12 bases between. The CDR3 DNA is TGCGCCAGCAGCTTGTTTACAGGGTCGAATTCACCCCTCCACTTT. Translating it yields CASSLFTGSNSPLHF.

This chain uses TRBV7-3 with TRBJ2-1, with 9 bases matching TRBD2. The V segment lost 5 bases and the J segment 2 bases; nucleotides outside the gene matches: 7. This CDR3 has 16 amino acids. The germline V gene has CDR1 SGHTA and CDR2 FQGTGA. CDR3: CASSPRSGRAYNEQFF. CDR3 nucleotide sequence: TGTGCCAGCAGCCCTCGTAGCGGGAGAGCCTACAATGAGCAGTTCTTC.